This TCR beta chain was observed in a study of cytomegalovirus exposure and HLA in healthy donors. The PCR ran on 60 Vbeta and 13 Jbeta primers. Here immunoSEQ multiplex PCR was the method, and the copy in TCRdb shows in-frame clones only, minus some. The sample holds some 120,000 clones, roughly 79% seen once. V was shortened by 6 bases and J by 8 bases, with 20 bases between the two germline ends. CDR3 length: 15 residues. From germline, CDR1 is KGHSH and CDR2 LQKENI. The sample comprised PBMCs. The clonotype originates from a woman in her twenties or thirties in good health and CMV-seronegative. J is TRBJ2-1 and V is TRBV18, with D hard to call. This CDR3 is CASSLAVLVLDEQFF. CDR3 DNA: TGTGCCAGCTCCCTGGCTGTCCTAGTTCTCGATGAGCAGTTCTTC.